The clone carrying this T cell receptor (beta chain) was counted only a few times. This sample was included in a study of T cells after yellow fever vaccination. As for the study in general: Low-cell-number fractions were prepared with SMART-Seq v4 Ultra Low Input.

TCRdb called the 5' RACE reads again in MiXCR, with one record for every CDR3 protein. The repertoire holds just over 250,000 distinct CDR3 sequences, around 5.2% seen once, with under 3.5% in the top ten. The germline gives CDR1 MNHEY, CDR2 SVGEGT. Between the trimmed V and J ends, which lost 5 bases and 9 bases, there was a span of 14 bases. CDR3 size: 13 residues. This chain uses TRBV6-2 or TRBV6-3 with TRBJ1-3, with D hard to call. This receptor was obtained from a man between 18 and 29 years old who received the YFV17D yellow fever vaccine. This sample comprised CD4+ T cells sorted from PBMCs, obtained on the day of the yellow fever booster vaccination. CDR3 coding DNA: TGTGCCAGCAGTCCTACCGGGATCAGCACCATATATTTT. It is translated as CASSPTGISTIYF.